This T cell receptor beta chain was recorded in a study of molecular identifiers for immune sequencing clone quantification. Background on the study: RNA from approximately 20,000 or 98,000 naive CD8 cells was split five ways in replicates, with four sequenced.

As previously described, bulk TCR libraries were made using listed TCR primers. TCRdb itself ran the PCR reads through MiXCR, one entry per CDR3 protein. The table records over 550,000 distinct CDR3 sequences, 25% of them present only once. The J segment lost 5 bases and the V segment lost 4 bases, leaving 5 bases of the junction unmatched. Germline V lookup: CDR1 SGHVS, CDR2 FNYEAQ. The CDR3 is 16 residues long. Naive CD8 library inputs spanned roughly 20,000 to 1,100,000 sorted cells and 10%, 30% or 50% RNA. This clonotype was seen a few times. Its cognate antigen is unknown. Notes on the study in general: Under 1% of molecules in naive cells, but over 98% of effector molecules, belonged to clones above 20 RNA copies.

The chain employs TRBV7-6 and TRBJ2-2, with TRBD2 matching over 12 bases. This sequence was found in a human donor in good health. Some libraries in this study had Jurkat cell RNA spiked in. The specimen was naive CD8+ T cells from blood, with Jurkat cell RNA spiked in. The subset denotes: FACS-sorted CD8+CD4-CCR7+CD45RA+ naive T cells. For the CDR3, the DNA is TGTGCCAGCAGCTCAGAGACTAGCGGGAGTACCGGGGAGCTGTTTTTT. Its protein is CASSSETSGSTGELFF.